Sequencing of this TCR beta chain was carried out in a study of regulatory T cells in long-lasting Graves disease. Libraries of TCR beta came from iRepertoire HTBI primers plus Arm-PCR of CDR3 regions. TCRdb independently ran MiXCR on the multiplex PCR reads; one entry per CDR3 protein. The sample lists about 210,000 distinct CDR3 sequences, around 19% occurring once. Time point denoted: newly diagnosed GD, antithyroid drugs for less than 3 months. RNA extracted from PBMCs served as the sequencing template. This clonotype showed up just once. This CDR3 spans 15 amino acids. Germline CDR1 is SGHAT and CDR2 is FQDESV (reference sequence). These data are also associated with another study on T cells in Graves' hyperthyroidism and ophthalmopathy. That work contributes: No progression to ophthalmopathy during 18 months of follow-up defined stable disease.

V gene TRBV11-1 combines with J gene TRBJ2-4, with 10 positions matching TRBD2. The closer fit of TRBJ2-5 to the DNA end suggests the J call may be wrong. The clonotype originates from a woman under 40 with Graves disease. The sequenced sample was peripheral blood mononuclear cells (PBMCs), obtained at new diagnosis, from a patient treated with antithyroid drugs. The DNA for the CDR3 is TGTGCCAGCAGCTTACCTAGCGGGAGTCGGGAGACCCAGTACTTC. Protein sequence: CASSLPSGSRETQYF.